This T cell receptor beta chain was captured in a study of vaccination and CD4 T cells after COVID-19. As to treatment: approximately nine-day PBMC culture with coronavirus spike peptide pools or control peptides (ViraFEST assay). The V gene lost 4 bases and the J gene lost 0 bases, with 11 bases spanning the gap. This CDR3 has 15 amino acids. In germline, CDR1 is MNHEY, CDR2 SMNVEV (reference sequence). About this clonotype: Its antigen is still unknown.

The Oncomine TCR Beta short-read assay generated sequence data from the DNA of cultured CD4+ T cells. It was cultured CD4+ T cells from which genomic DNA was extracted. TCRdb re-called the PCR reads with MiXCR, one entry per CDR3 protein. The profile shows several thousand distinct CDR3 sequences, around two thirds of them singletons. This receptor was obtained from a human donor who had recovered from COVID-19. The chain combines TRBV27 with TRBJ2-3, with D tentatively TRBD2 (5 bases). The specimen was CD4+ T cells from blood, cultured in vitro. CDR3 sequence reads: CASSSARTSTDTQYF. The CDR3, as DNA: TGTGCCAGCAGTTCGGCCCGGACTAGCACAGATACGCAGTATTTT.